This T cell receptor (beta chain) stems from a study of blood T cells in healthy people across ages. Study-level findings and limits: As age increased, TCR beta diversity per million T cells fell in a roughly linear fashion.

Then a second PCR, running about 6 to 11 cycles, was carried out with a sample-barcoded 5' primer and a J-beta primer mix. From the 5' RACE reads, TCRdb called clonotypes with MiXCR, one entry per CDR3 protein. The sample yields 800,000 or so distinct CDR3 sequences, around 62% seen once. About this clonotype itself: What it binds is not known.

CDR3 length: 12 residues. The V end was cut by 5 bases, the J end by 0 bases, with 5 bases between. The source material was blood. The receptor comes from a man in his thirties or forties in good health. The gene calls are TRBV12-3 or TRBV12-4 and TRBJ2-7; no firm D call. The CDR3 loop reads CASSRVSYEQYF. CDR3 nucleotides: TGTGCCAGCAGTCGGGTCTCCTACGAGCAGTACTTC.